The next 8 T cell receptor beta chains were all read from a single sample in a study of identical twins. TCRdb re-called the 5' RACE reads with MiXCR, one entry per CDR3 protein. Among fewer than 250,000 distinct CDR3 sequences listed, 7.5% were seen once. This same sample was also taken into another study, of yellow fever vaccine responses in identical twins.

Sequenced sample: CD8+ T cells sorted from blood. The receptors were gathered from a woman aged 18-35 years in good health.

This clonotype was seen a few times. This chain links TRBV4-2 with TRBJ1-5, with D perhaps matching TRBD1 (5 bases). Germline assignment: CDR1 LGHNA and CDR2 YNFKEQ. V lost 1 base, J lost 7 bases, and 17 bases lay in between. This CDR3 region has 16 residues. The CDR3 DNA follows: TGTGCCAGCAGCCAAGTGGGGGAGGGTTGGAGCCAGCCCCAGCATTTT. Translating gives CASSQVGEGWSQPQHF.

There are a few counts of this clonotype. The gene calls are TRBV7-9 and TRBJ1-5, with D unresolved. With 5 bases removed from V and 4 bases from J, the gap between germline ends came to 9 bases. This CDR3 has 13 residues. Per the germline V gene, CDR1 is SEHNR and CDR2 is FQNEAQ (reference sequence). CDR3 in amino acids: CASSTSSNQPQHF. Written as DNA, the CDR3 is TGTGCCAGCAGCACCTCAAGTAATCAGCCCCAGCATTTT. The entire variable domain, with the rest obtained from reference TRBV7-9 and TRBJ1-5, is as follows: DTGVSQNPRHKITKRGQNVTFRCDPISEHNRLYWYRQTLGQGPEFLTYFQNEAQLEKSRLLSDRFSAERPKGSFSTLEIQRTEQGDSAMYLCASSTSSNQPQHFGDGTRLSIL.

The V gene is TRBV7-2, the J gene TRBJ2-1; possibly TRBD2 for D (6 bases). The CDR3 totals 16 residues. V was clipped by 4 bases and J by 3 bases, with 16 bases between them. The germline gives CDR1 SGHTA, CDR2 FQGNSA. CDR3 region: CASSSYPGLDYNEQFF. In DNA, the CDR3 is TGTGCCAGCAGCTCATATCCGGGACTCGACTACAATGAGCAGTTCTTC.

The V gene is TRBV20-1, the J gene TRBJ1-5, with D perhaps matching TRBD1 (5 bases). Germline values: CDR1 DFQATT, CDR2 SNEGSKA (reference sequence). This CDR3 is 14 amino acids long. Trimming removed 0 bases at V and 10 bases at J, with 16 bases between. The CDR3 spells CSAREEGTYGPQHF. DNA for the CDR3: TGCAGTGCTAGAGAGGAAGGGACCTACGGACCCCAGCATTTT.

This clonotype was counted between two and nine times. The chain uses TRBV2 and TRBJ1-4; possible D gene TRBD1, 5 bases. The CDR3 is made up of 16 amino acids. V lost 0 bases, J lost 3 bases, and 11 bases lay in between. Germline V gene lookup returns CDR1 SNHLY and CDR2 FYNNEI. CDR3 bases: TGTGCCAGCAGTGAAGCGCCCGGGGCCCCTAATGAAAAACTGTTTTTT. It is translated as CASSEAPGAPNEKLFF.

Only a few counts were recorded for this clonotype. V is TRBV7-6 and J is TRBJ2-1, with 9 bases that match TRBD2. The CDR3 length is 15 residues. CDR1 SGHVS and CDR2 FNYEAQ come from the germline V gene. With 5 bases clipped from V and 3 bases from J, the junction kept 5 bases outside the gene matches. The CDR3 DNA reads as TGTGCCAGCAGCCCTACAGCGGGAGGCTACAATGAGCAGTTCTTC. Translated, it gives CASSPTAGGYNEQFF.

V usage is TRBV28 and J usage is TRBJ2-2, with no clear D. The germline V gene encodes CDR1 MDHEN and CDR2 SYDVKM. There are 16 residues in the CDR3. Trimming cost V 2 bases and J 0 bases, with 10 bases left between them. CDR3 in amino acids: CASSLMLVANTGELFF. CDR3 nucleotides: TGTGCCAGCAGTTTAATGCTAGTCGCGAACACCGGGGAGCTGTTTTTT.

This clonotype was detected ten times or more. CDR3 coding DNA: TGTGCCAGCAGTTACCAGGAGGAGAGTTCACCCCTCCACTTT. Its translation: CASSYQEESSPLHF. J is TRBJ1-6 and V is TRBV6-5; D gene uncertain. In germline, CDR1 is MNHEY, CDR2 SVGAGI. V was cut by 2 bases and J by 9 bases, with 11 bases left in between. This CDR3 has 14 amino acids.